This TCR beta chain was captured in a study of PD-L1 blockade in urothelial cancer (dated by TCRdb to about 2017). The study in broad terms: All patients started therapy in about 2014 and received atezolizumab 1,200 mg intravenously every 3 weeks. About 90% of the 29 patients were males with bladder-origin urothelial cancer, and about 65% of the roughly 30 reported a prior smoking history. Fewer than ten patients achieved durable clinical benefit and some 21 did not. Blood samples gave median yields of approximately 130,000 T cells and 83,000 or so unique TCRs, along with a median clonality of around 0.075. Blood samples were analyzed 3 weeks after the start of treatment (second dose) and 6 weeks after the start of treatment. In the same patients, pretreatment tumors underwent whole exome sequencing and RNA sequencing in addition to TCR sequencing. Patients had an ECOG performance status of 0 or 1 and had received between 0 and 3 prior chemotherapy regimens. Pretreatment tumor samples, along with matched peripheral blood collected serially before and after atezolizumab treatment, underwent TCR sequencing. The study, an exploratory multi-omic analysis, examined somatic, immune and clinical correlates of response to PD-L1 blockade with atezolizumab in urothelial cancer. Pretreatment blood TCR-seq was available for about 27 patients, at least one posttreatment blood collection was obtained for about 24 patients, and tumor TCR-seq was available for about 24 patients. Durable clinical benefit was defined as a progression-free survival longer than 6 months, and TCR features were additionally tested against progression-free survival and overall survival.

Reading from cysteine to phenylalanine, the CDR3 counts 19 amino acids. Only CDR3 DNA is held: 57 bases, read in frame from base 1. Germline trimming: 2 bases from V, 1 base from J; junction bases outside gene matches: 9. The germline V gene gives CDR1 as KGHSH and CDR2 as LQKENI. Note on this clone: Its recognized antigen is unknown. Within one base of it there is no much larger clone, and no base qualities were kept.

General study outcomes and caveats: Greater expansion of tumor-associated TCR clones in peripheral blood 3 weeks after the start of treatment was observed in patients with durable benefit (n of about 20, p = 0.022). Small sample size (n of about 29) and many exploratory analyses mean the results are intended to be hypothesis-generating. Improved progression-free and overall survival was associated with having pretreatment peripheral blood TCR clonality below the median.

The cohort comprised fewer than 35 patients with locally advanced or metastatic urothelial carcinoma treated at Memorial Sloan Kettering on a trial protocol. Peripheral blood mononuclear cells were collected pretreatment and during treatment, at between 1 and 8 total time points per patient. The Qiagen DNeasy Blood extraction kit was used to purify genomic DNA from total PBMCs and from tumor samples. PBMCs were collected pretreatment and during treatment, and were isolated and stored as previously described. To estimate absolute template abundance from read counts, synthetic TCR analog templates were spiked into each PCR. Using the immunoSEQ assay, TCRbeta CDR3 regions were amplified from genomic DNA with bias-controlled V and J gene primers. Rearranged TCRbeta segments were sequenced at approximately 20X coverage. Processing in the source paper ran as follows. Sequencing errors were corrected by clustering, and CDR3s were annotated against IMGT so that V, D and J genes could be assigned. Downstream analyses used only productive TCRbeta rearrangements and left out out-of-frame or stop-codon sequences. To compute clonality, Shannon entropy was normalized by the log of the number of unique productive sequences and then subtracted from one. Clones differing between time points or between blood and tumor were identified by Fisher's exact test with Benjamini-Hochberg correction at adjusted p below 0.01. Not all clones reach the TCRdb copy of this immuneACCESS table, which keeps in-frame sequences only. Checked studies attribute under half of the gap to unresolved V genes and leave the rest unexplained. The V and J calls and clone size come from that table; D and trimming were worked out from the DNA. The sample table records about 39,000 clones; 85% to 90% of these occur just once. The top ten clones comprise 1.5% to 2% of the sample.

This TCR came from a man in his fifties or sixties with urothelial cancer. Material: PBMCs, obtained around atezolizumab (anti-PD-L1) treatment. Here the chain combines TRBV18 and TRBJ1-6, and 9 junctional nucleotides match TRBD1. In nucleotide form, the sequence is TGTGCCAGCTCACCAGCGGACAGGGGTCTCATTTCCTATAATTCACCCCTCCACTTT. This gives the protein CASSPADRGLISYNSPLHF.